Listed below are T cell receptor beta chains from one sample, sequenced in a study of early T cells in non-severe SARS-CoV-2 infection. In TCRdb, the 5' RACE reads were re-called with MiXCR into one record per CDR3 protein. The sample lists around 64,000 distinct CDR3 sequences, roughly 10% occurring once. The sample taken for sequencing was whole blood. The receptors come from an adult who was a healthcare worker with PCR-confirmed SARS-CoV-2 infection or an uninfected control (not recorded which). Both conserved end residues are part of each CDR3. Each record gives: clone size, V gene, CDR3 protein. Clone size appears in some rows only: once, few, many, or a class for an expanded clone.

clone_size: few; v_call: TRBV24-1; cdr3_aa: CATSDSIDRSSGELFF
clone_size: many; v_call: TRBV19; cdr3_aa: CASSIGGSYNEQFF
clone_size: .; v_call: TRBV18; cdr3_aa: CASSPDTTYEQYF
clone_size: many; v_call: TRBV6-2/TRBV6-3; cdr3_aa: CASREYSYEQYF
clone_size: few; v_call: TRBV5-1; cdr3_aa: CASTPGRLAAYNEQFF
clone_size: few; v_call: TRBV28; cdr3_aa: CASSSYREPQHF
clone_size: .; v_call: TRBV5-1; cdr3_aa: CASSLAGTSKGRETQYF
clone_size: many; v_call: TRBV7-9; cdr3_aa: CASSLSNRGPSYGYTF
clone_size: few; v_call: TRBV4-1; cdr3_aa: CASSQGLSETQYF
clone_size: many; v_call: TRBV6-2/TRBV6-3; cdr3_aa: CASSRTANYGYTF
clone_size: .; v_call: TRBV5-4; cdr3_aa: CASSLGETGNTIYF
clone_size: few; v_call: TRBV11-2; cdr3_aa: CASSLDRAGGEQYF
clone_size: once; v_call: TRBV24-1; cdr3_aa: CATSDHHTLAEQFF
clone_size: many; v_call: TRBV5-1; cdr3_aa: CASSWGGDEQFF
clone_size: few; v_call: TRBV18; cdr3_aa: CASSPQMDTQYF
clone_size: .; v_call: TRBV29-1; cdr3_aa: CSVDLRGNEQFF
clone_size: .; v_call: TRBV6-6; cdr3_aa: CASSYALAKNIQYF
clone_size: many; v_call: TRBV19; cdr3_aa: CASRDRGRSGANVLTF
clone_size: few; v_call: TRBV4-2; cdr3_aa: CASSQDWGGNQPQHF
clone_size: .; v_call: TRBV3-1; cdr3_aa: CASSQPKESTDTQYF
clone_size: few; v_call: TRBV24-1; cdr3_aa: CATSALGEGGQKFF
clone_size: .; v_call: TRBV29-1; cdr3_aa: CSKTSGGAGEQFF
clone_size: many; v_call: TRBV29-1; cdr3_aa: CSVAGLQGYEQYF